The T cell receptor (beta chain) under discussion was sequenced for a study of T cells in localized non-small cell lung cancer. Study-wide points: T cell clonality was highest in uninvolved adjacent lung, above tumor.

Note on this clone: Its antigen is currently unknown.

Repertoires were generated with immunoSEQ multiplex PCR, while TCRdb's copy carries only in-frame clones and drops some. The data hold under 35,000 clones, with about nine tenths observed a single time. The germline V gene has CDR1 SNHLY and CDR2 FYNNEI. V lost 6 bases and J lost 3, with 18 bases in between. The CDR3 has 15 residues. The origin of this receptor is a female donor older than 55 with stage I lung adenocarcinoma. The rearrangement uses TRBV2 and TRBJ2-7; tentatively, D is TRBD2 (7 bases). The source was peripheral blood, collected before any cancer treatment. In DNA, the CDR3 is TGTGCCAGCAGCGGGGAGGGAGGGGGGCTCTACGAGCAGTACTTC. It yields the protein CASSGEGGGLYEQYF.